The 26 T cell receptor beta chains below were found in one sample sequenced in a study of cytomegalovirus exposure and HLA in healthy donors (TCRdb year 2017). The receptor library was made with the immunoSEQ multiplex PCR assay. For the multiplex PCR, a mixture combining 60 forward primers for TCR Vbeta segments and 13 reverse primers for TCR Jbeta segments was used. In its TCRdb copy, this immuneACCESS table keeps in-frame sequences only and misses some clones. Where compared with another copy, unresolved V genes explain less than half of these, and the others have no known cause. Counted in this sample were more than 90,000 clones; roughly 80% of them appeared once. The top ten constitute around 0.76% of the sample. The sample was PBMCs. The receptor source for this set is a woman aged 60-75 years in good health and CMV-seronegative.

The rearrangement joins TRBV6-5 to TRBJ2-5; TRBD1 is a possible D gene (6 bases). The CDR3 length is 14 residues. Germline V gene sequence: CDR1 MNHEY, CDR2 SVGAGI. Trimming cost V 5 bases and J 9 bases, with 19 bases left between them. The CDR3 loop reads CASSPRRGRLAQYF. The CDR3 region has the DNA TGTGCCAGCAGTCCACGCAGGGGACGTTTGGCCCAGTACTTC.

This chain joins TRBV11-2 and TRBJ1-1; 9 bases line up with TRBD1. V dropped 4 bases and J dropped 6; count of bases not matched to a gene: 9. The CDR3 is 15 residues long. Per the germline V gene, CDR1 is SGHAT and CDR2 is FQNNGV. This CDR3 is CASSSGDRDVPEAFF. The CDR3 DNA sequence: TGTGCCAGCAGCTCTGGGGACAGGGACGTACCTGAAGCTTTCTTT.

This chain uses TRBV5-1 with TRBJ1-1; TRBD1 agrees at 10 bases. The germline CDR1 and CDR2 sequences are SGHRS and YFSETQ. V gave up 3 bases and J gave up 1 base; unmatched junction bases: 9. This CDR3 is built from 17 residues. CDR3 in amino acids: CASSSTGGLLPNTEAFF. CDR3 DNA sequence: TGCGCCAGCAGCTCGACAGGGGGCCTGCTCCCGAACACTGAAGCTTTCTTT.

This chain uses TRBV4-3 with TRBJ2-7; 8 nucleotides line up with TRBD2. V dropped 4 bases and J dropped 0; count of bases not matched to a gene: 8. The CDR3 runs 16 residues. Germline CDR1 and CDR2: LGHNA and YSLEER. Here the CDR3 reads CASSRASSGFSYEQYF. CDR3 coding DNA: TGCGCCAGCAGCCGAGCGTCTAGCGGGTTCTCCTACGAGCAGTACTTC.

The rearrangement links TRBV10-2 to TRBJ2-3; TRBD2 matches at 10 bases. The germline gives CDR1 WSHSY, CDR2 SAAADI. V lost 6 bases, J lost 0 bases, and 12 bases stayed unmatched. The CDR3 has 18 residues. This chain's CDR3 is CASRTPMSSGSSTDTQYF. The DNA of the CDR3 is TGCGCCAGCAGGACGCCGATGTCTAGCGGGAGTAGCACAGATACGCAGTATTTT.

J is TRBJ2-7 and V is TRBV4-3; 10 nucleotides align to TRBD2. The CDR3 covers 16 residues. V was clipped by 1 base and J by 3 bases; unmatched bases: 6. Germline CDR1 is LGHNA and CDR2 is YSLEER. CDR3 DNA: TGCGCCAGCAGCCAAGCCTGGACTAGCGGAGGCTACGAGCAGTACTTC. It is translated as CASSQAWTSGGYEQYF.

CDR3 nucleotide sequence: TGCGCCAGCAGCCAAACCCATCTCCGGGACACGTACGAGCAGTACTTC. It yields the protein CASSQTHLRDTYEQYF. The J gene is TRBJ2-7, the V gene TRBV4-3, with D possibly matching TRBD1 (6 bases). The V end was cut by 2 bases, the J end by 4 bases, with 18 bases between. The germline V gene encodes CDR1 LGHNA and CDR2 YSLEER. The CDR3 totals 16 residues.

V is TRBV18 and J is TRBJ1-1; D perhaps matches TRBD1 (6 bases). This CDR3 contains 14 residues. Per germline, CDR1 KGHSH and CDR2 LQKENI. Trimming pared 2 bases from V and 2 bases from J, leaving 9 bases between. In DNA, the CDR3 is TGTGCCAGCTCACCAAACAGGGAAAACACTGAAGCTTTCTTT. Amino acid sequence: CASSPNRENTEAFF. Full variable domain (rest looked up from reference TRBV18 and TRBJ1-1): NAGVMQNPRHLVRRRGQEARLRCSPMKGHSHVYWYRQLPEEGLKFMVYLQKENIIDESGMPKERFSAEFPKEGPSILRIQQVVRGDSAAYFCASSPNRENTEAFFGQGTRLTVV.

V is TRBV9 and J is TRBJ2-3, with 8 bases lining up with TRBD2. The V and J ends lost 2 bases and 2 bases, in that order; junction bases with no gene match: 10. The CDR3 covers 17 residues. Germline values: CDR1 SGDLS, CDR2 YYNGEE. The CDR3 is CASSVPGGSGNTDTQYF. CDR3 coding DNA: TGTGCCAGCAGCGTCCCGGGGGGTAGCGGGAACACAGATACGCAGTATTTT.

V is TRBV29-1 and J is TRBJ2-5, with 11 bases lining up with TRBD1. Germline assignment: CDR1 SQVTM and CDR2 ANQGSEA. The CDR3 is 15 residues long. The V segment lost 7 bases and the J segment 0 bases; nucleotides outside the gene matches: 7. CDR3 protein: CSAVGTGGYQETQYF. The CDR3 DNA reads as TGCAGCGCCGTCGGGACAGGGGGATACCAAGAGACCCAGTACTTC.

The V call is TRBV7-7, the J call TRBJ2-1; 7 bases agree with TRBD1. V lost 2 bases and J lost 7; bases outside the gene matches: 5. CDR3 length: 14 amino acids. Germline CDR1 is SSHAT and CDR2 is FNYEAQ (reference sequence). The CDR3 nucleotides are TGTGCCAGCAGCTTATCCCGGGACAGTAATGAGCAGTTCTTC. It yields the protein CASSLSRDSNEQFF.

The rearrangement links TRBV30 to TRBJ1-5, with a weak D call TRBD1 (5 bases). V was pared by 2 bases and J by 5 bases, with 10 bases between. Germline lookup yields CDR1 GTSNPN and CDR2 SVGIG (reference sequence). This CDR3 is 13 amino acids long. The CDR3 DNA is TGTGCCTGGAGTACAGGACGCGATCAGCCCCAGCATTTT. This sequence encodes CAWSTGRDQPQHF.

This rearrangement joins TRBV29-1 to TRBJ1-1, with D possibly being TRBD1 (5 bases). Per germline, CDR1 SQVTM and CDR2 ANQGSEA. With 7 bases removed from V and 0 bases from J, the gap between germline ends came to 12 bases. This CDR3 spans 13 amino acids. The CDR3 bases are TGCAGCGCTGAGGGGCAATTGAACACTGAAGCTTTCTTT. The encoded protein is CSAEGQLNTEAFF.

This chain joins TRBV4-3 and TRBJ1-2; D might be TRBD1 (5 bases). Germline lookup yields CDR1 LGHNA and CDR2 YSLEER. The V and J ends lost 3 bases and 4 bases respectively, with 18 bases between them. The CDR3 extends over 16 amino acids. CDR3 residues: CASSQEPGHQGYGYTF. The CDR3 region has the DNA TGCGCCAGCAGCCAGGAGCCCGGCCATCAGGGCTATGGCTACACCTTC.

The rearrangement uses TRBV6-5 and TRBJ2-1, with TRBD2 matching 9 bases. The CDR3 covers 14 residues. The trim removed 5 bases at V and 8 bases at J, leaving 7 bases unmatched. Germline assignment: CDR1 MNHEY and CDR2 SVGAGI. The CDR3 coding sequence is TGTGCCAGCAGTGCCGGGACTAGCTTTGATGAGCAGTTCTTC. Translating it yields CASSAGTSFDEQFF.

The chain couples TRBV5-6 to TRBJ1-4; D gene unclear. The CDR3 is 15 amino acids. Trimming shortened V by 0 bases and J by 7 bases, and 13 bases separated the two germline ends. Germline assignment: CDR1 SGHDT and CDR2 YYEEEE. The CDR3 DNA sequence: TGTGCCAGCAGCTTGGTGTCTGGGAGGGCTGAAAAACTGTTTTTT. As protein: CASSLVSGRAEKLFF.

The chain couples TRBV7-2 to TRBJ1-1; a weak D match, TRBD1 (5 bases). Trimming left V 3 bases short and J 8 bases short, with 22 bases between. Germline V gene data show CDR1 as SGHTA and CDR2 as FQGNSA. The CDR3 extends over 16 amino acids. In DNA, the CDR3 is TGTGCCAGCAGCTTTGGGGCCCCGGCCTCAAGCGCAGAAGCTTTCTTT. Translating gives CASSFGAPASSAEAFF.

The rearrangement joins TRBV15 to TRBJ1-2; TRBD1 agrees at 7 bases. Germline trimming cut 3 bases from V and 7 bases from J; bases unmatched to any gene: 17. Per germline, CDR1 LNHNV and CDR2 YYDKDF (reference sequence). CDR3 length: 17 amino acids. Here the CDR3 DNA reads TGTGCCACCAGCAGGGATTTGGGACAGAGTTCTTTTAGTGGCTACACCTTC. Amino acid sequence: CATSRDLGQSSFSGYTF.

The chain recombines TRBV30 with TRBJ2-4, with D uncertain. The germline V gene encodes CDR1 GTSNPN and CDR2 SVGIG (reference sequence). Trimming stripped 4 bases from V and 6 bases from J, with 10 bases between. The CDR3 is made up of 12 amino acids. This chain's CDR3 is CAWMNSPNIQYF. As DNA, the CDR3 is TGTGCCTGGATGAACAGTCCAAACATTCAGTACTTC.

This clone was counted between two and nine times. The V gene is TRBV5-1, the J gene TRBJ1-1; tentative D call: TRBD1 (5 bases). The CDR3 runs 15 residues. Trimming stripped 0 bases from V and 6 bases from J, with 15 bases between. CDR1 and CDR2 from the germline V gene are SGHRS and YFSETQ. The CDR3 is CASSLEDTSYSEAFF. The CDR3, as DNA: TGCGCCAGCAGCTTGGAGGACACCTCTTATTCTGAAGCTTTCTTT.

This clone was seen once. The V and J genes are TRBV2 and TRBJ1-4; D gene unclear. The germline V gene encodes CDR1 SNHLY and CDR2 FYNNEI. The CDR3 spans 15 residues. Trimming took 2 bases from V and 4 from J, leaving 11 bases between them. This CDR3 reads CASSELGAGNEKLFF. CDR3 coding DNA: TGTGCCAGCAGTGAACTGGGCGCCGGTAATGAAAAACTGTTTTTT.

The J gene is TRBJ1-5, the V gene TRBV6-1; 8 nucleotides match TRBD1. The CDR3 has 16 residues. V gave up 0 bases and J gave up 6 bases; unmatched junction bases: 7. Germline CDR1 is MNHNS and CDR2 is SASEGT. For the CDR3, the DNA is TGTGCCAGCAGTGAAGCTCTCGGACAGGGAGGTCAGCCCCAGCATTTT. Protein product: CASSEALGQGGQPQHF.

CDR3 region: CASSFQLAGSTDTQYF. For the CDR3, the DNA is TGTGCCAGCAGCTTTCAACTAGCGGGAAGCACAGATACGCAGTATTTT. This chain joins TRBV5-4 and TRBJ2-3; 10 positions agree with TRBD2. Germline CDR1 is SGHNT and CDR2 is YYREEE (reference sequence). The CDR3 totals 16 residues. Trimming at V came to 2 bases and at J to 0 bases, leaving 3 bases not matched to a gene.

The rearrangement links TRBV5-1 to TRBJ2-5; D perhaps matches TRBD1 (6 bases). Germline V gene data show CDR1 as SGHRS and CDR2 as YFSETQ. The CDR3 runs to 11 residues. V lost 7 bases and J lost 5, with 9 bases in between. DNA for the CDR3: TGCGCCAGCCAAGGGGGTGAGACCCAGTACTTC. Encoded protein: CASQGGETQYF.

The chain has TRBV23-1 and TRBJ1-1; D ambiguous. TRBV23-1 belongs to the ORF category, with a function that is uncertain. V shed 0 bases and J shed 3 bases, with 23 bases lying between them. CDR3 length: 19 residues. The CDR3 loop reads CASSQSGGGFEALDTEAFF. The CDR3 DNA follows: TGCGCCAGCAGTCAATCGGGCGGAGGTTTTGAGGCTTTGGACACTGAAGCTTTCTTT.

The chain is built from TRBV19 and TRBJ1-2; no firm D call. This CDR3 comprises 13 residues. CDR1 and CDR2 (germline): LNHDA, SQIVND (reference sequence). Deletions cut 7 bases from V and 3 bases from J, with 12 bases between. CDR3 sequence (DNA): TGTGCCAGTACGCGAGACACCTACTATGGCTACACCTTC. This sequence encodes CASTRDTYYGYTF.